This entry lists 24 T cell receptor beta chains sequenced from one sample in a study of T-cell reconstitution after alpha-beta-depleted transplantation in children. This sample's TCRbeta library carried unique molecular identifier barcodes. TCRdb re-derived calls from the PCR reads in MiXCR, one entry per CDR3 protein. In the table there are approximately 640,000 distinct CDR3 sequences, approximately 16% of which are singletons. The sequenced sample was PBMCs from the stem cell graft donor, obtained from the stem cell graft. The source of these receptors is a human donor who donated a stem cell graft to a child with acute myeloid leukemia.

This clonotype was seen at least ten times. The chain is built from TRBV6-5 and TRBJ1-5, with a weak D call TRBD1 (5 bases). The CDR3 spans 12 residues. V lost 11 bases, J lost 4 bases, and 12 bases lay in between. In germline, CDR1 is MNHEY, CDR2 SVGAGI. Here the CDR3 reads CAAGDGNQPQHF. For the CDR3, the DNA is TGTGCCGCGGGGGACGGTAATCAGCCCCAGCATTTT.

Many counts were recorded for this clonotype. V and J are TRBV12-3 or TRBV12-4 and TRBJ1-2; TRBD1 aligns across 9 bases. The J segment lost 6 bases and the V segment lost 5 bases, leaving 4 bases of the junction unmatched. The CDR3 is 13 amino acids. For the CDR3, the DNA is TGTGCCAGCAGTGCCGGGACAGGGAATGGCTACACCTTC. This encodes CASSAGTGNGYTF.

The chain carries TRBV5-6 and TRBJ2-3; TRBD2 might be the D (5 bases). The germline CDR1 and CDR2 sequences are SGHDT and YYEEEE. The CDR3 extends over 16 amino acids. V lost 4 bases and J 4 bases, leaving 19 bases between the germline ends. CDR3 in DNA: TGTGCCAGCAGCCCTTCCCCTTATACTAGTTCAGATACGCAGTATTTT. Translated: CASSPSPYTSSDTQYF.

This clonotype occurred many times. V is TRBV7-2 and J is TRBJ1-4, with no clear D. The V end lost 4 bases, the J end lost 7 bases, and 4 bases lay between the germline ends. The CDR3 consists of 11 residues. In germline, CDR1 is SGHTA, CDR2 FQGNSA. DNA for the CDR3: TGTGCCAGCAGCTCGGGTGAAAAACTGTTTTTT. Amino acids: CASSSGEKLFF.

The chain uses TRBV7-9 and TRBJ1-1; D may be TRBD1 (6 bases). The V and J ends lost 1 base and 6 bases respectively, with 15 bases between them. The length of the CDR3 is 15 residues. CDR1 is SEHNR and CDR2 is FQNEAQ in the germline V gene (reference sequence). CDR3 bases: TGTGCCAGCAGCTTAGGATTAACAGGGTTCCCTGAAGCTTTCTTT. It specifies CASSLGLTGFPEAFF. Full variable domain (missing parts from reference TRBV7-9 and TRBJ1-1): DTGVSQNPRHKITKRGQNVTFRCDPISEHNRLYWYRQTLGQGPEFLTYFQNEAQLEKSRLLSDRFSAERPKGSFSTLEIQRTEQGDSAMYLCASSLGLTGFPEAFFGQGTRLTVV.

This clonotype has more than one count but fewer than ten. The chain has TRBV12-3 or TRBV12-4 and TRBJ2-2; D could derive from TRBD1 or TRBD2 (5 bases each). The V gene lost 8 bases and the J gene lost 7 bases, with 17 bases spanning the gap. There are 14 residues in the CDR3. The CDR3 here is CASRGGRGGGELFF. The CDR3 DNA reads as TGTGCCAGCCGCGGCGGGCGTGGGGGCGGGGAGCTGTTTTTT.

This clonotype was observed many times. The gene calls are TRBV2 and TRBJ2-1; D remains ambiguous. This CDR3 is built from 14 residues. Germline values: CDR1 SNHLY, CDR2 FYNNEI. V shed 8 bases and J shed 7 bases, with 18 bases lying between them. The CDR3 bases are TGTGCCAGCGGAAGCGACTTAATTGGGAATGAGCAGTTCTTC. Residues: CASGSDLIGNEQFF.

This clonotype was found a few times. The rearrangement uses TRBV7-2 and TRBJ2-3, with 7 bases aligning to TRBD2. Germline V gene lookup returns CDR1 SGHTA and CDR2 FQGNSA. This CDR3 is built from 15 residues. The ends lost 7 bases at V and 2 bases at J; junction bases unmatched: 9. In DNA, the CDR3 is TGTGCCAGCACCGAACTAGCGACCCTCACAGATACGCAGTATTTT. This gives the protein CASTELATLTDTQYF.

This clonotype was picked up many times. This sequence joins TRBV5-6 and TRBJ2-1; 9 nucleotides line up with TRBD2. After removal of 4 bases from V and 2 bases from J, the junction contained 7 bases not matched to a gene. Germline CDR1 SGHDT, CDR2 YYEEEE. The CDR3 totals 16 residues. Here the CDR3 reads CASSLALAGPYNEQFF. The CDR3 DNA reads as TGTGCCAGCAGCCTGGCCCTAGCGGGACCCTACAATGAGCAGTTCTTC.

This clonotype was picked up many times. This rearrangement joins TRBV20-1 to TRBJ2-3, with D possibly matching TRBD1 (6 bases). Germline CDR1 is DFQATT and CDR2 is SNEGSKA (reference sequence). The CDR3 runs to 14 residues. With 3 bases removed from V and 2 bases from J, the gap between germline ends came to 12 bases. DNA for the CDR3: TGCAGTGCTAGCGCCGACAGGCCCACAGATACGCAGTATTTT. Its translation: CSASADRPTDTQYF.

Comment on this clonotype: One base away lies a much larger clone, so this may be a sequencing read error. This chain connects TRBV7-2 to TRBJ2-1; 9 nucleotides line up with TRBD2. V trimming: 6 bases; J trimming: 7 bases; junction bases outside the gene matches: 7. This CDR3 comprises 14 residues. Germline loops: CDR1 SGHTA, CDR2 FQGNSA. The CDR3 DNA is TGTGCCAGCAGACCTGGGACTAGCAAAAATGAGCAGTTCTTC. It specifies CASRPGTSKNEQFF.

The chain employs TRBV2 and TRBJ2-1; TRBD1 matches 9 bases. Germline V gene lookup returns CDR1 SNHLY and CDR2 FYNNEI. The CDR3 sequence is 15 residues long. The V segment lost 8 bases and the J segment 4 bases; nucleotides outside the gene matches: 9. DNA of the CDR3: TGTGCCAGCGCGGCCGGGACAGGGTGGTACAATGAGCAGTTCTTC. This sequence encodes CASAAGTGWYNEQFF.

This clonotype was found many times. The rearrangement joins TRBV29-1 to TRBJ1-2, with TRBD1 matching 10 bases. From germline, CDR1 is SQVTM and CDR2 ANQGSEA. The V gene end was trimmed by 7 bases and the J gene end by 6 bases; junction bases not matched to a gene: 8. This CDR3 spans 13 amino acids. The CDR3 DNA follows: TGCAGCGCCGGGGACAGGGGTAGCCATGGCTACACCTTC. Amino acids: CSAGDRGSHGYTF. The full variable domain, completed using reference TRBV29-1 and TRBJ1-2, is SAVISQKPSRDICQRGTSLTIQCQVDSQVTMMFWYRQQPGQSLTLIATANQGSEATYESGFVIDKFPISRPNLTFSTLTVSNMSPEDSSIYLCSAGDRGSHGYTFGSGTRLTVV.

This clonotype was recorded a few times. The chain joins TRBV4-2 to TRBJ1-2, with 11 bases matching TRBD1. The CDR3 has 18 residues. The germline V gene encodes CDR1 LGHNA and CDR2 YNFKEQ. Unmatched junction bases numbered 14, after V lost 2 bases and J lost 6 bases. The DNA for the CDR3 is TGTGCCAGCAGCCAACAACAAGGACAGGGGGCAAGTTCAAATGGCTACACCTTC. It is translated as CASSQQQGQGASSNGYTF.

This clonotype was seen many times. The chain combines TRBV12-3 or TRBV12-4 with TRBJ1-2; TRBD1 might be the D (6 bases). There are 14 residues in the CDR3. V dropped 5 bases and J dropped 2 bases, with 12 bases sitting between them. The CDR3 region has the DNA TGTGCCAGCAGTAGCGGGACACCCAACTATGGCTACACCTTC. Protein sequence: CASSSGTPNYGYTF.

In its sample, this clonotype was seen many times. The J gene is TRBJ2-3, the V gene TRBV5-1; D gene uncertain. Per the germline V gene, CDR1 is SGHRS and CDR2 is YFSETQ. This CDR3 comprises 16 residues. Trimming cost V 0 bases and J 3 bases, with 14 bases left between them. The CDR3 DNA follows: TGCGCCAGCAGCTTGGAAGGAAGAAGTTGGACAGATACGCAGTATTTT. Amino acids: CASSLEGRSWTDTQYF.

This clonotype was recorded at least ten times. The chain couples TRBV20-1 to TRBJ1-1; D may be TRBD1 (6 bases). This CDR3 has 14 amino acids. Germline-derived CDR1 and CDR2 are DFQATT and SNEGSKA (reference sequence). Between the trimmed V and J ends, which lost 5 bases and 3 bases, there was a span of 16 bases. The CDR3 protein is CSAPGDKLDTEAFF. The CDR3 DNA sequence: TGCAGTGCTCCAGGGGATAAGTTGGACACTGAAGCTTTCTTT.

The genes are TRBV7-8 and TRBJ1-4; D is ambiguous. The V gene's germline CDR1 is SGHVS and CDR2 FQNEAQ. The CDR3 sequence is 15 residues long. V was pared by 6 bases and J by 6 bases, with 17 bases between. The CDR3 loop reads CASSQTPGQDEKLFF. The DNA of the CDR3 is TGTGCCAGCAGTCAAACGCCCGGCCAAGATGAAAAACTGTTTTTT.

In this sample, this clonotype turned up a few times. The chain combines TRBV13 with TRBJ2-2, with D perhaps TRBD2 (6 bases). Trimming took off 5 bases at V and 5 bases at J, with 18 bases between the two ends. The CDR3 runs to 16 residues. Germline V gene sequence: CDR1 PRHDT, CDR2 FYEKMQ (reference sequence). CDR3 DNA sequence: TGTGCCAGCAGCACCCTTGGAGGGGATGGTACCGGGGAGCTGTTTTTT. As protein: CASSTLGGDGTGELFF.

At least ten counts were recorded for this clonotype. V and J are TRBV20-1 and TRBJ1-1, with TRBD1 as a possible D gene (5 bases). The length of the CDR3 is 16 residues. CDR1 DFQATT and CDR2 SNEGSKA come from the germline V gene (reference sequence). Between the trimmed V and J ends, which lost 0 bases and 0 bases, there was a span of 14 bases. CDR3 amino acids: CSARDTEGWMNTEAFF. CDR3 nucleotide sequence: TGCAGTGCTAGAGATACGGAGGGGTGGATGAACACTGAAGCTTTCTTT.

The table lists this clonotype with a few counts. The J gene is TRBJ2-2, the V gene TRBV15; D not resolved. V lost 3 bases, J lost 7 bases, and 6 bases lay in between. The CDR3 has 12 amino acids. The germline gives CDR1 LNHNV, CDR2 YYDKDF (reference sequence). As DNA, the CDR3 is TGTGCCACCAGCAGCCTAGACGGGGAGCTGTTTTTT. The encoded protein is CATSSLDGELFF.

The DNA of the CDR3 is TGTGCCAGCAGTTCCCCGACTAGCGGGGGGCGCTACAATGAGCAGTTCTTC. It yields the protein CASSSPTSGGRYNEQFF. The V call is TRBV27, the J call TRBJ2-1, with 13 bases lining up with TRBD2. After removal of 4 bases from V and 3 bases from J, the junction contained 6 bases not matched to a gene. The germline gives CDR1 MNHEY, CDR2 SMNVEV (reference sequence). The length of the CDR3 is 17 residues.

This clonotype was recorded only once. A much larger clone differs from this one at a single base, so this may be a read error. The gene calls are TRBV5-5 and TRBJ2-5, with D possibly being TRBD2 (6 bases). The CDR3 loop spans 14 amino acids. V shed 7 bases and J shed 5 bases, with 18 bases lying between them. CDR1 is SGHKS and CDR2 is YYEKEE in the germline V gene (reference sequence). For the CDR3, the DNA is TGTGCCAGCGGCCCCTGGGGGGACGAGGAGACCCAGTACTTC. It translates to CASGPWGDEETQYF.

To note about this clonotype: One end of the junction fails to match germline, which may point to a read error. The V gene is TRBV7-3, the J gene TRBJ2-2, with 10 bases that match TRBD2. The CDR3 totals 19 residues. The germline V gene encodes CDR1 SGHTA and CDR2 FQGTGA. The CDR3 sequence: CACSFLTLAGARVAGELFF. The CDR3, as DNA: TGTGCCTGCAGTTTCCTCACTCTAGCGGGGGCTAGAGTGGCCGGGGAGCTGTTTTTT.